A selection of T cell receptor beta chains follows, all from one sample in a study of blood T cells in healthy people across ages. TCRdb fed the 5' RACE reads into MiXCR, producing one record per CDR3 protein. The data hold 1.5 million to 2 million distinct CDR3 sequences, with about 32% observed a single time. Sequencing used blood. These receptors came from a woman younger than 45 in good health. Both conserved end residues are part of each CDR3. A D gene is named only where the DNA matches it firmly. Some rows have no size entry. The others give once, few or many, or a class for an expanded clone.

clone_size: few
d_call: TRBD2
j_call: TRBJ2-1
v_call: TRBV12-3/TRBV12-4
cdr3_nt: TGTGCCAGCAGGACTAGCGGGAGGAGAAGTGGAAATGAGCAGTTCTTC
cdr3_aa: CASRTSGRRSGNEQFF

clone_size: NA
d_call: TRBD2
j_call: TRBJ2-1
v_call: TRBV27
cdr3_nt: TGTGCCGGCAGTTTATATAGCGGGGGGAAGTACAATGAGCAGTTCTTC
cdr3_aa: CAGSLYSGGKYNEQFF

clone_size: NA
d_call: TRBD2
j_call: TRBJ2-3
v_call: TRBV19
cdr3_nt: TGTGCCAGTAGCCCCTGGACTAGCTCGGATACGCAGTATTTT
cdr3_aa: CASSPWTSSDTQYF

clone_size: NA
d_call: NA
j_call: TRBJ2-5
v_call: TRBV30
cdr3_nt: TGTGCCTGGAGTAGGGCGGCAAGATGGGAGACCCAGTACTTC
cdr3_aa: CAWSRAARWETQYF

clone_size: few
d_call: TRBD1
j_call: TRBJ1-1
v_call: TRBV5-1
cdr3_nt: TGCGCCAGCAGCCCTGGGGGACAGCTGAACACTGAAGCTTTCTTT
cdr3_aa: CASSPGGQLNTEAFF

clone_size: many
d_call: NA
j_call: TRBJ2-1
v_call: TRBV6-1
cdr3_nt: TGTGCCAGCAGACCAGGGGCGTCGTACAATGAGCAGTTCTTC
cdr3_aa: CASRPGASYNEQFF

clone_size: once
d_call: NA
j_call: TRBJ2-7
v_call: TRBV14
cdr3_nt: TGTGCCAGCAGCCAAGACAGGTTAGCCTACGAGCAGTACTTC
cdr3_aa: CASSQDRLAYEQYF

clone_size: NA
d_call: TRBD1
j_call: TRBJ2-1
v_call: TRBV5-1
cdr3_nt: TGCGCCAGCAGTTATATACAGGGGAACAATGAGCAGTTCTTC
cdr3_aa: CASSYIQGNNEQFF

clone_size: once
d_call: NA
j_call: TRBJ2-1
v_call: TRBV16
cdr3_nt: TGTGCCAGCAGCCAATTTGGGTATGAGCAGTTCTTC
cdr3_aa: CASSQFGYEQFF

clone_size: NA
d_call: TRBD2
j_call: TRBJ2-1
v_call: TRBV7-6
cdr3_nt: TGTGCCAGCAGCTTACCCGAACGGGGGGGCCGTAGTACCTACAATGAGCAGTTCTTC
cdr3_aa: CASSLPERGGRSTYNEQFF

clone_size: many
d_call: NA
j_call: TRBJ2-4
v_call: TRBV29-1
cdr3_nt: TGCAGCGTTGGGACAGATAACGCCTCAGGCGCCAAAAACATTCAGTACTTC
cdr3_aa: CSVGTDNASGAKNIQYF

clone_size: NA
d_call: NA
j_call: TRBJ2-1
v_call: TRBV7-2
cdr3_nt: TGTGCCAGCAGCTTCGGGCGGGCCACTATACATGAGCAGTTCTTC
cdr3_aa: CASSFGRATIHEQFF

clone_size: NA
d_call: TRBD1
j_call: TRBJ2-5
v_call: TRBV12-3/TRBV12-4
cdr3_nt: TGTGCCAGCAGTCTGCTTTTGGGACAGGGGGCGAATGAGCAGTACTTC
cdr3_aa: CASSLLLGQGANEQYF

clone_size: NA
d_call: TRBD2
j_call: TRBJ2-1
v_call: TRBV3-1
cdr3_nt: TGTGCCAGCAGCCAGGCCCCAGCGGGGGGCTGGAATGAGCAGTTCTTC
cdr3_aa: CASSQAPAGGWNEQFF

clone_size: NA
d_call: NA
j_call: TRBJ1-6
v_call: TRBV7-8
cdr3_nt: TGTGCCAGCAGCTTCACGCGACGGGGCGGCTCCTATAATTCACCCCTCCACTTT
cdr3_aa: CASSFTRRGGSYNSPLHF

clone_size: NA
d_call: TRBD2
j_call: TRBJ2-5
v_call: TRBV28
cdr3_nt: TGTGCCAGCAGTTTCCGACTAGCGGGATTGGAGACCCAGTACTTC
cdr3_aa: CASSFRLAGLETQYF

clone_size: NA
d_call: NA
j_call: TRBJ1-1
v_call: TRBV14
cdr3_nt: TGTGCCAGCAAAGGGAACCGGGAGGGTGAAGCTTTCTTT
cdr3_aa: CASKGNREGEAFF

clone_size: few
d_call: NA
j_call: TRBJ2-6
v_call: TRBV20-1
cdr3_nt: TGCAGTACCGGACCGCACAACTCTGGGGCCAACGTCCTGACTTTC
cdr3_aa: CSTGPHNSGANVLTF

clone_size: few
d_call: NA
j_call: TRBJ2-5
v_call: TRBV25-1
cdr3_nt: TGTGCCAGCGCGCCCCAGGCCAATCAGGGGACCCAGTACTTC
cdr3_aa: CASAPQANQGTQYF

clone_size: many
d_call: TRBD1
j_call: TRBJ2-7
v_call: TRBV10-3
cdr3_nt: TGTGCCATCAGCGGACAGGCATACGAGCAGTACTTC
cdr3_aa: CAISGQAYEQYF

clone_size: few
d_call: NA
j_call: TRBJ1-5
v_call: TRBV27
cdr3_nt: TGTGCCAGCAGTTTAGGCAGGGGACTCAATCAGCCCCAGCATTTT
cdr3_aa: CASSLGRGLNQPQHF

clone_size: NA
d_call: TRBD1
j_call: TRBJ1-2
v_call: TRBV10-3
cdr3_nt: TGTGCCATTTCGGGACAGGGACGGGGAAGTGGCTACACCTTC
cdr3_aa: CAISGQGRGSGYTF

clone_size: many
d_call: NA
j_call: TRBJ2-1
v_call: TRBV20-1
cdr3_nt: TGCAGTGCTCCTCCTCTGTCAGCGGGCAATGAGCAGTTCTTC
cdr3_aa: CSAPPLSAGNEQFF

clone_size: NA
d_call: NA
j_call: TRBJ1-5
v_call: TRBV28
cdr3_nt: TGTGCCAGCATCCTCCAAGGGGTAAATCAGCCCCAGCATTTT
cdr3_aa: CASILQGVNQPQHF

clone_size: few
d_call: NA
j_call: TRBJ2-7
v_call: TRBV10-3
cdr3_nt: TGTGCCATCAGTCACGGAGACTCTTCCTACGAGCAGTACTTC
cdr3_aa: CAISHGDSSYEQYF

clone_size: NA
d_call: NA
j_call: TRBJ2-7
v_call: TRBV10-2
cdr3_nt: TGCGCCAGCATGAGTGGCACCGATGGCGAGCAGTACTTC
cdr3_aa: CASMSGTDGEQYF

clone_size: few
d_call: NA
j_call: TRBJ2-1
v_call: TRBV7-9
cdr3_nt: TGTGCCAGCAGCTTAGGGACAGTCGCCTACAATGGGCAGTTCTTC
cdr3_aa: CASSLGTVAYNGQFF

clone_size: NA
d_call: NA
j_call: TRBJ2-1
v_call: TRBV7-3
cdr3_nt: TGTGCCAGCAGCTCAACGAGGGTCGGCAGTGAGCAGTTCTTC
cdr3_aa: CASSSTRVGSEQFF

clone_size: few
d_call: NA
j_call: TRBJ1-2
v_call: TRBV9
cdr3_nt: TGTGCCAGCAGCGCCCATGGCAGCGCCTATGGCTACACCTTC
cdr3_aa: CASSAHGSAYGYTF

clone_size: many
d_call: NA
j_call: TRBJ2-7
v_call: TRBV29-1
cdr3_nt: TGCAGCGTTGTCGCACTTGACTACGAGCAGTACTTC
cdr3_aa: CSVVALDYEQYF

clone_size: NA
d_call: NA
j_call: TRBJ1-2
v_call: TRBV7-8
cdr3_nt: TGTGCCAGCAGCTTATACAAGGGGCGAGGCGGGATCTATGGCTACACCTTC
cdr3_aa: CASSLYKGRGGIYGYTF

clone_size: NA
d_call: NA
j_call: TRBJ1-2
v_call: TRBV7-9
cdr3_nt: TGTGCCAGCAGCTTGGGCGGTACCCTAGAGCATGGCTACACCTTC
cdr3_aa: CASSLGGTLEHGYTF

clone_size: few
d_call: NA
j_call: TRBJ2-2
v_call: TRBV6-5
cdr3_nt: TGTGCCAGCAGTTACTCGGGACTCCCCTCGGTCACCGGGGAGCTGTTTTTT
cdr3_aa: CASSYSGLPSVTGELFF

clone_size: few
d_call: NA
j_call: TRBJ2-1
v_call: TRBV7-2
cdr3_nt: TGTGCCAGCAGCTTAGCCGGGACCAATGAGCAGTTCTTC
cdr3_aa: CASSLAGTNEQFF

clone_size: few
d_call: NA
j_call: TRBJ2-1
v_call: TRBV6-1
cdr3_nt: TGTGCCAGCAAGTTTTTCTCCGGTGAGCAGTTCTTC
cdr3_aa: CASKFFSGEQFF

clone_size: many
d_call: NA
j_call: TRBJ2-7
v_call: TRBV6-6
cdr3_nt: TGTGCCAGCAGTTTGGGGGCTAATTACTACGAGCAGTACTTC
cdr3_aa: CASSLGANYYEQYF

clone_size: many
d_call: NA
j_call: TRBJ2-3
v_call: TRBV29-1
cdr3_nt: TGCAGCGTTGAGGGTACTCTCACAGATACGCAGTATTTT
cdr3_aa: CSVEGTLTDTQYF

clone_size: NA
d_call: TRBD2
j_call: TRBJ2-5
v_call: TRBV7-2
cdr3_nt: TGTGCCAGCAGCTTGTGGGGGAGGGCCCTGGTGGAGACCCAGTACTTC
cdr3_aa: CASSLWGRALVETQYF

clone_size: many
d_call: NA
j_call: TRBJ2-1
v_call: TRBV6-2/TRBV6-3
cdr3_nt: TGTGCCAGCAGCCCTGACGCCTACAATGAGCAGTTCTTC
cdr3_aa: CASSPDAYNEQFF

clone_size: many
d_call: NA
j_call: TRBJ2-7
v_call: TRBV13
cdr3_nt: TGTGCCAGCAGCTCCCGGCTACACTCAGGTTCCTACGAGCAGTACTTC
cdr3_aa: CASSSRLHSGSYEQYF